The following is a T cell receptor beta chain sequence with its context. V lost 5 bases, J lost 4 bases, and 4 bases stayed unmatched. Germline values: CDR1 MGHDK, CDR2 SYGVNS. The CDR3 has 15 residues. This specimen comes from a study of blood T cell repertoires in COVID-19. Overall study context: Acute and convalescent COVID-19 samples came from the United States, Italy and Spain. Nucleic acid was either cDNA or gDNA, and it came from T cells, B-cell-depleted T cells, or PBMCs.

As handled by the study authors: Amplification with reference gene primers provided the estimates of nucleated cell counts. Clones were sequenced by immunoSEQ multiplex PCR, and TCRdb holds only the in-frame ones, with some missing. From that table come the V and J calls and clone size; the DNA was used to work out D and trimming. The table includes about 140,000 clones, about 82% detected once. Sequencing input: peripheral blood. This receptor was identified in an elderly woman with active or convalescent COVID-19. This sequence joins TRBV25-1 and TRBJ2-2; 10 bases are a match to TRBD1. CDR3 DNA sequence: TGTGCCAGCAGTTGGGGGACAGGGGTCACCGGGGAGCTGTTTTTT. Its protein product is CASSWGTGVTGELFF.